This T cell receptor (beta chain) stems from a study of blood T cell repertoires in COVID-19. Overall study: The origin of the acute and convalescent COVID-19 samples was the United States, Italy and Spain. Sources were T cells, B-cell-depleted T cells, or PBMCs; the material itself was cDNA or gDNA.

V lost 0 bases to trimming and J lost 8 bases; unmatched junction nucleotides: 8. The CDR3 consists of 16 residues. The germline V gene encodes CDR1 MGHRA and CDR2 YSYEKL. Clones were sequenced by immunoSEQ multiplex PCR, and TCRdb holds only the in-frame ones, with some missing. The sample holds 150,000 or so clones; about 79% are singletons and the top ten take over 12%. Participants were aged about 18 to 89 years from 24 US areas. Clinical history as reported by participants underpinned cohort assignment. The sequencing input was PBMCs or T cells enriched from blood (not recorded which). This clonotype was sampled from a man between 45 and 60 years old who had recovered from COVID-19. This chain connects TRBV4-1 to TRBJ1-2; 11 nucleotides align to TRBD1. The CDR3 DNA reads TGCGCCAGCAGCCAAGAATTCGGACAGGGGGCGTGGGGCTACACCTTC. Translation gives CASSQEFGQGAWGYTF.